The 19 T cell receptor beta chains below were found in one sample sequenced in a study of blood T cell repertoires in COVID-19. TCRdb's copy holds only in-frame clones and misses some; the assay was immunoSEQ multiplex PCR. Among 150,000 to 200,000 clones listed, around 87% were seen once. Material: peripheral blood. The receptors were gathered from a man aged 18 to 29 with acute or convalescent COVID-19.

A note on this clone: This specimen includes other DNA sequences encoding the same CDR3. The chain employs TRBV4-1 and TRBJ2-5; weak D call: TRBD1 (5 bases). CDR1 and CDR2 (germline): MGHRA, YSYEKL. CDR3 size: 13 residues. Deletions cut 4 bases from V and 5 bases from J, with 11 bases between. CDR3 DNA sequence: TGCGCCAGCAGCCTTAGGGGTTGGGAGACCCAGTACTTC. It yields the protein CASSLRGWETQYF.

This chain links TRBV5-8 with TRBJ1-2; D is perhaps TRBD1 (5 bases). Germline loops: CDR1 SGHTS, CDR2 YDEGEE. Between the trimmed V and J ends, which lost 0 bases and 2 bases, there was a span of 14 bases. The CDR3 covers 16 residues. The CDR3 is CASSLDWDGGNYGYTF. The CDR3 region has the DNA TGTGCCAGCAGCTTGGACTGGGACGGGGGAAACTATGGCTACACCTTC.

The V gene is TRBV19, the J gene TRBJ2-3; 9 bases line up with TRBD2. The V gene's germline CDR1 is LNHDA and CDR2 SQIVND (reference sequence). This CDR3 region has 16 residues. Unmatched junction bases numbered 6, after V lost 3 bases and J lost 2 bases. In DNA form, the CDR3 reads TGTGCCAGTAGTATTAGAGCGGGGGGCCCCACAGATACGCAGTATTTT. It specifies CASSIRAGGPTDTQYF.

The V gene is TRBV27, the J gene TRBJ1-4, with D unclear. Trimming cost V 0 bases and J 7 bases, with 12 bases left between them. CDR1 is MNHEY and CDR2 is SMNVEV in the germline V gene (reference sequence). The CDR3 contains 15 residues. CDR3: CASSLSGRRVEKLFF. The CDR3 DNA follows: TGTGCCAGCAGTTTATCGGGGAGGAGGGTTGAAAAACTGTTTTTT.

The chain recombines TRBV5-1 with TRBJ2-5, with TRBD1 matching 7 bases. The CDR3 has 15 residues. Germline CDR1 is SGHRS and CDR2 is YFSETQ. Trimming removed 4 bases from V and 1 base from J; junction bases left unmatched: 7. In nucleotides, the CDR3 is TGCGCCAGCAGCCTGGATGGACAGGTCCAAGAGACCCAGTACTTC. Protein sequence: CASSLDGQVQETQYF.

The chain carries TRBV6-1 and TRBJ1-6; 10 bases are shared with TRBD1. The germline V gene encodes CDR1 MNHNS and CDR2 SASEGT. The V segment lost 6 bases and the J segment 6 bases; nucleotides outside the gene matches: 8. CDR3 size: 16 residues. The DNA of the CDR3 is TGTGCCAGCAGGGAAAGACAGGGGGCCAGTAATTCACCCCTCCACTTT. This gives the protein CASRERQGASNSPLHF.

This clone was detected only a few times. This chain links TRBV6-6 with TRBJ1-3; TRBD1 aligns across 7 bases. This CDR3 spans 13 amino acids. The trim removed 7 bases at V and 3 bases at J, leaving 3 bases unmatched. CDR1 is MNHNY and CDR2 is SVGAGI in the germline V gene (reference sequence). The chain's CDR3 is CASKGAGGNTIYF. The CDR3 nucleotides read TGTGCCAGCAAGGGGGCGGGTGGAAACACCATATATTTT.

The chain is built from TRBV10-3 and TRBJ2-7, with D unresolved. CDR1 and CDR2 (germline): ENHRY, SYGVKD. The CDR3 extends over 13 amino acids. Trimming pared 6 bases from V and 0 bases from J, leaving 9 bases between. The CDR3 loop is CAISPMSSYEQYF. The CDR3 DNA reads TGTGCCATCAGCCCAATGAGCTCCTACGAGCAGTACTTC.

The table lists this clone with a few counts. The chain has TRBV4-1 and TRBJ1-6; 11 nucleotides match TRBD1. This CDR3 is 18 amino acids long. Germline CDR1 and CDR2: MGHRA and YSYEKL. The V and J ends lost 2 bases and 2 bases, in that order; junction bases with no gene match: 5. The CDR3 protein is CASSQIGTGGTYNSPLHF. DNA for the CDR3: TGCGCCAGCAGCCAAATAGGGACAGGGGGAACCTATAATTCACCCCTCCACTTT.

The rearrangement uses TRBV2 and TRBJ2-3; tentatively, D is TRBD2 (6 bases). The V and J ends lost 1 base and 2 bases respectively, with 10 bases between them. CDR3 size: 15 residues. Germline-derived CDR1 and CDR2 are SNHLY and FYNNEI. The CDR3 region is CASSEDGGDTDTQYF. The CDR3 DNA reads as TGTGCCAGCAGTGAAGACGGCGGGGACACAGATACGCAGTATTTT. Drawing the rest from reference TRBV2 and TRBJ2-3, the complete variable domain is EPEVTQTPSHQVTQMGQEVILRCVPISNHLYFYWYRQILGQKVEFLVSFYNNEISEKSEIFDDQFSVERPDGSNFTLKIRSTKLEDSAMYFCASSEDGGDTDTQYFGPGTRLTVL.

The gene calls are TRBV7-9 and TRBJ1-6; 9 positions match TRBD1. V lost 1 base, J lost 9 bases, and 16 bases stayed unmatched. Germline assignment: CDR1 SEHNR and CDR2 FQNEAQ (reference sequence). There are 19 residues in the CDR3. CDR3 sequence reads: CASSLGGQGTGYYGSPLHF. The CDR3, as DNA: TGTGCCAGCAGCTTAGGGGGACAGGGAACGGGCTATTACGGTTCACCCCTCCACTTT.

The chain recombines TRBV10-2 with TRBJ1-2; D remains unclear. The germline V gene encodes CDR1 WSHSY and CDR2 SAAADI. V lost 3 bases and J 2 bases, leaving 7 bases between the germline ends. This CDR3 is built from 13 residues. The CDR3, as DNA: TGCGCCAGCAGTGATGGTGCGAACTATGGCTACACCTTC. Amino acids: CASSDGANYGYTF.

This rearrangement joins TRBV2 to TRBJ2-3; possibly TRBD1 for D (6 bases). Germline V CDR1 and CDR2: SNHLY, FYNNEI. There are 14 residues in the CDR3. V was pared by 5 bases and J by 0 bases, with 9 bases between. CDR3 bases: TGTGCCAGCAGTCCGGACAGAAGCACAGATACGCAGTATTTT. Translation: CASSPDRSTDTQYF. The full variable domain, rest sourced from reference TRBV2 and TRBJ2-3, is EPEVTQTPSHQVTQMGQEVILRCVPISNHLYFYWYRQILGQKVEFLVSFYNNEISEKSEIFDDQFSVERPDGSNFTLKIRSTKLEDSAMYFCASSPDRSTDTQYFGPGTRLTVL.

The chain employs TRBV14 and TRBJ2-1; 11 positions match TRBD2. Germline-derived CDR1 and CDR2 are SGHDN and FVKESK. The CDR3 is 16 residues long. The ends lost 0 bases at V and 7 bases at J; junction bases unmatched: 5. The CDR3 here is CASSQDPSGGHNEQFF. The CDR3 DNA sequence: TGTGCCAGCAGCCAAGACCCTAGCGGGGGGCATAATGAGCAGTTCTTC.

This rearrangement joins TRBV6-5 to TRBJ1-5, with a possible D match to TRBD1 (5 bases). CDR1 is MNHEY, CDR2 SVGAGI, per germline. The CDR3 is made up of 15 amino acids. The V and J ends lost 5 bases and 0 bases respectively, with 11 bases between them. Here the CDR3 reads CASSRTYNSNQPQHF. CDR3 in DNA: TGTGCCAGCAGTAGGACATACAATAGCAATCAGCCCCAGCATTTT.

The chain combines TRBV5-1 with TRBJ1-2, with 8 nucleotides matching TRBD1. This CDR3 spans 13 amino acids. The germline V gene has CDR1 SGHRS and CDR2 YFSETQ. V lost 4 bases, J lost 4 bases, and 3 bases stayed unmatched. The CDR3 DNA reads TGCGCCAGCAGCACAACAGGGGGCTATGGCTACACCTTC. Amino acid sequence: CASSTTGGYGYTF.

This clone appeared a single time. V is TRBV5-1 and J is TRBJ1-1; 7 bases align to TRBD1. V gave up 1 base and J gave up 7 bases; unmatched junction bases: 13. There are 16 residues in the CDR3. The V gene's germline CDR1 is SGHRS and CDR2 YFSETQ. The CDR3 reads CASSLTSVDRALEAFF. In DNA, the CDR3 is TGCGCCAGCAGCTTGACCTCGGTCGACAGGGCTCTTGAAGCTTTCTTT. Full variable domain (missing parts from reference TRBV5-1 and TRBJ1-1): KAGVTQTPRYLIKTRGQQVTLSCSPISGHRSVSWYQQTPGQGLQFLFEYFSETQRNKGNFPGRFSGRQFSNSRSEMNVSTLELGDSALYLCASSLTSVDRALEAFFGQGTRLTVV.

The rearrangement links TRBV18 to TRBJ1-4, with 8 bases identical to TRBD1. Germline V gene data show CDR1 as KGHSH and CDR2 as LQKENI. This CDR3 has 14 amino acids. Trimming removed 3 bases from V and 8 bases from J; junction bases left unmatched: 5. The CDR3 DNA is TGTGCCAGCTCACCCCAGGGGGCGGAAGAAAAACTGTTTTTT. It codes for CASSPQGAEEKLFF.

In this sample, this clone turned up a few times. The V gene is TRBV6-5, the J gene TRBJ1-2; 8 bases are shared with TRBD1. The CDR3 consists of 15 residues. Germline V gene data show CDR1 as MNHEY and CDR2 as SVGAGI. Trimming took 0 bases from V and 5 from J; bases not matched to a gene: 5. As DNA, the CDR3 is TGTGCCAGCAGTTACTCGCAGGGGGCGGGGTATGGCTACACCTTC. This translates into CASSYSQGAGYGYTF.